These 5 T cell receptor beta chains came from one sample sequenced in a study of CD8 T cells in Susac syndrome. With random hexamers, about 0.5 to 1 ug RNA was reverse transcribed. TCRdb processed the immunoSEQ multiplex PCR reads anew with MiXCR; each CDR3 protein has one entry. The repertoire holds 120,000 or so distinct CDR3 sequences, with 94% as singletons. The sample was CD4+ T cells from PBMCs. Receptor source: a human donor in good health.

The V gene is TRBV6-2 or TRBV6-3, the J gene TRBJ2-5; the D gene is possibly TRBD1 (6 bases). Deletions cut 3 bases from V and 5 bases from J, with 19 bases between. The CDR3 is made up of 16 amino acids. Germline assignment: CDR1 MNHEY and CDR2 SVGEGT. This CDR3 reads CASSYGAEPQGETQYF. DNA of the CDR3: TGTGCCAGCAGTTATGGAGCGGAACCCCAGGGGGAGACCCAGTACTTC.

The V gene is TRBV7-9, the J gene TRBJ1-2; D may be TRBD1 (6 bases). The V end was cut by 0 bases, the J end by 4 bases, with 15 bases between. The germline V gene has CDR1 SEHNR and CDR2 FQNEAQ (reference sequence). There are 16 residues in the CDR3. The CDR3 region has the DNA TGTGCCAGCAGCTTAGCGGACAGACCTCTGGGCTATGGCTACACCTTC. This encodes CASSLADRPLGYGYTF.

In nucleotides, the CDR3 is TGTGCCAGTAGTATAGAGGCGGGACAGGCGGTCTCCTACGAGCAGTACTTC. It translates to CASSIEAGQAVSYEQYF. V usage is TRBV19 and J usage is TRBJ2-7; 8 bases line up with TRBD1. V was pared by 0 bases and J by 0 bases, with 7 bases of the junction left unmatched. The CDR3 totals 17 residues. Germline assignment: CDR1 LNHDA and CDR2 SQIVND (reference sequence).

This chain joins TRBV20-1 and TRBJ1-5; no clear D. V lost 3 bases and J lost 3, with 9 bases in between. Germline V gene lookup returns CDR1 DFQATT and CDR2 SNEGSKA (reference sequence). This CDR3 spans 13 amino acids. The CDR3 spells CSARENFNQPQHF. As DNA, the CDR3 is TGCAGTGCTAGGGAAAACTTCAATCAGCCCCAGCATTTT.

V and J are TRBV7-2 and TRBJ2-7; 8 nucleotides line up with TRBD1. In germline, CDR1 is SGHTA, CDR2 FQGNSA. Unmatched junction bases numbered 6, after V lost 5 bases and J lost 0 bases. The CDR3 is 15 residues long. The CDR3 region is CASSAGQASSYEQYF. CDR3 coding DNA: TGTGCCAGCAGCGCGGGACAGGCAAGCTCCTACGAGCAGTACTTC.